The 10 T cell receptor beta chains in this list originate from one sample, sequenced in a study of a mutant IDH1 vaccine in newly diagnosed glioma. Generated by immunoSEQ multiplex PCR, the TCRdb table keeps only in-frame clones and is missing some. Among around 130,000 clones listed, about 82% were seen once. Time point given: week 11, during vaccination. What each vaccine dose contained was 300 ug of mutant IDH1 20-mer peptide, accompanied by topical imiquimod. These TCRs are of unknown antigen specificity. The specimen was PBMCs, collected from a glioma patient whose treatment included an IDH1 peptide vaccine. These receptors all come from a man aged 40-55 years with glioma.

This clone appeared a single time. The V call is TRBV6-1, the J call TRBJ2-7; D is perhaps TRBD1 (6 bases). The germline gives CDR1 MNHNS, CDR2 SASEGT. The CDR3 loop spans 14 amino acids. V was trimmed by 6 bases and J by 3 bases, leaving 15 bases between them. CDR3: CASRPTGPFYEQYF. The CDR3 DNA follows: TGTGCCAGCAGGCCGACAGGCCCCTTCTACGAGCAGTACTTC.

This clone was counted a few times. Different DNA sequences within this sample yield the same CDR3. The V call is TRBV5-1, the J call TRBJ2-7, with 9 bases fitting TRBD2. Germline CDR1 is SGHRS and CDR2 is YFSETQ. The CDR3 has 15 residues. With 0 bases clipped from V and 4 bases from J, the junction kept 5 bases outside the gene matches. The CDR3 DNA follows: TGCGCCAGCAGCTTGGTACCTAGCGGGATTTACGAGCAGTACTTC. Translating it yields CASSLVPSGIYEQYF.

The rearrangement links TRBV18 to TRBJ2-3, with no clear D. V lost 0 bases and J 3 bases, leaving 4 bases between the germline ends. The germline V gene has CDR1 KGHSH and CDR2 LQKENI. CDR3 length: 13 amino acids. Here the CDR3 reads CASSPPRTDTQYF. DNA for the CDR3: TGTGCCAGCTCACCACCGCGGACAGATACGCAGTATTTT. The full variable domain, rest sourced from reference TRBV18 and TRBJ2-3, is NAGVMQNPRHLVRRRGQEARLRCSPMKGHSHVYWYRQLPEEGLKFMVYLQKENIIDESGMPKERFSAEFPKEGPSILRIQQVVRGDSAAYFCASSPPRTDTQYFGPGTRLTVL.

The chain couples TRBV15 to TRBJ1-2, with D possibly being TRBD1 (5 bases). CDR3 length: 15 residues. Germline V gene sequence: CDR1 LNHNV, CDR2 YYDKDF (reference sequence). Trimming removed 1 base from V and 4 bases from J, with 13 bases in between. The CDR3 nucleotides read TGTGCCACCAGCAGAGCCGGCAGGGACGCCTATGGCTACACCTTC. Amino acid sequence: CATSRAGRDAYGYTF.

The gene calls are TRBV6-5 and TRBJ2-1; D unresolved. The CDR3 spans 13 residues. Trimming left V 2 bases short and J 5 bases short, with 7 bases between. CDR1 and CDR2 from the germline V gene are MNHEY and SVGAGI. The CDR3 DNA follows: TGTGCCAGCAGTTACACCCCTCACAATGAGCAGTTCTTC. Translating gives CASSYTPHNEQFF.

This clone was observed a few times. The rearrangement joins TRBV5-6 to TRBJ2-7, with D tentatively TRBD2 (6 bases). CDR1 is SGHDT and CDR2 is YYEEEE in the germline V gene. The CDR3 extends over 16 amino acids. The germline V and J ends were trimmed by 0 bases and 7 bases, with 20 bases remaining between them. CDR3 DNA: TGTGCCAGCAGCTTGGGCGGGGTTTCGGGAGTCCGTGAGCAGTACTTC. As protein: CASSLGGVSGVREQYF.

The chain couples TRBV5-1 to TRBJ2-5, with D perhaps matching TRBD2 (6 bases). The V and J ends lost 4 bases and 1 base respectively, with 14 bases between them. Germline V CDR1 and CDR2: SGHRS, YFSETQ. The CDR3 runs to 15 residues. CDR3 sequence reads: CASSPTGTSQETQYF. In DNA form, the CDR3 reads TGCGCCAGCAGCCCGACCGGGACTTCCCAAGAGACCCAGTACTTC.

This chain joins TRBV11-2 and TRBJ2-7; 11 nucleotides line up with TRBD1. This CDR3 region has 16 residues. Germline CDR1 and CDR2: SGHAT and FQNNGV. V trimming: 5 bases; J trimming: 6 bases; junction bases outside the gene matches: 12. The CDR3 region is CASSRRPDRGRTEQYF. For the CDR3, the DNA is TGTGCCAGCAGCCGACGTCCGGACAGGGGGCGCACCGAGCAGTACTTC.

The gene calls are TRBV7-2 and TRBJ2-2; TRBD1 matches 8 bases. Germline V lookup: CDR1 SGHTA, CDR2 FQGNSA. V shed 5 bases, J shed 4 bases, and the junction held 9 bases outside the gene matches. The CDR3 runs to 16 residues. CDR3 sequence: CASSATGASGTGELFF. CDR3 nucleotides: TGTGCCAGCAGCGCGACAGGGGCGAGTGGCACCGGGGAGCTGTTTTTT.

J is TRBJ2-5 and V is TRBV5-1; possible D gene TRBD1, 7 bases. This CDR3 is built from 15 residues. The V and J ends lost 2 bases and 3 bases respectively, with 14 bases between them. Germline lookup yields CDR1 SGHRS and CDR2 YFSETQ. CDR3 nucleotide sequence: TGCGCCAGCAGCTTTACATCCAGGGGGGAAGAGACCCAGTACTTC. Amino acid sequence: CASSFTSRGEETQYF.